These 32 T cell receptor beta chains were all obtained from the same sample, sequenced in a study of tumor and adjacent non-tumor tissue in lung cancer. This sample's RNA came from whole unsorted tissue. The normal lung tissue was taken more than 3 cm from the tumor edge. Three rounds of nested PCR, following a modified ARM-PCR protocol, produced the TCRbeta library. TCRdb analysed the multiplex PCR reads with MiXCR anew, one entry per CDR3 protein. Of under 45,000 distinct CDR3 sequences listed, over 55% are singletons. The sample was distant non-tumor lung tissue. All receptors come from a man aged 50-60 years with non-small cell lung cancer.

About this clonotype itself: The junction departs from germline at one end; a sequencing error may be responsible. The rearrangement links TRBV28 to TRBJ2-3; 7 nucleotides align to TRBD1. Germline V lookup: CDR1 MDHEN, CDR2 SYDVKM. This CDR3 has 15 amino acids. This chain's CDR3 is CARSLGQGVTDTQYF. The CDR3 nucleotides read TGTGCCAGGAGTTTAGGGCAGGGGGTCACGGATACGCAGTATTTT.

Turning to this clonotype: The junction does not match germline at one end; this may be a read error. This chain joins TRBV11-2 and TRBJ1-2; D call uncertain. Germline V lookup: CDR1 SGHAT, CDR2 FQNNGV. This CDR3 has 13 residues. CDR3 in DNA: TGTGCCAACAGCTCTCAGCTGGGGTATGGCTACACCTTC. This encodes CANSSQLGYGYTF.

As to this clonotype: This may come from a read error, since a much larger clone is one base off. The chain couples TRBV12-3 or TRBV12-4 to TRBJ2-5; no reliable D call. The CDR3 runs to 11 residues. CDR3 nucleotides: TGTGCCAGCAGTTTAGCAGAGACCCGGTACTTC. Translating gives CASSLAETRYF.

This clonotype was seen repeatedly, ten times or more. This sequence joins TRBV24-1 and TRBJ2-1; TRBD2 matches at 12 bases. Germline V gene data show CDR1 as KGHDR and CDR2 as SFDVKD. The CDR3 is made up of 17 amino acids. V lost 2 bases, J lost 7 bases, and 8 bases stayed unmatched. CDR3 sequence reads: CATSDWSPGLAGNEQFF. The CDR3, as DNA: TGTGCCACCAGTGATTGGTCACCGGGACTAGCGGGTAATGAGCAGTTCTTC.

This sequence joins TRBV7-9 and TRBJ1-2; D not resolved. Per the germline V gene, CDR1 is SEHNR and CDR2 is FQNEAQ (reference sequence). CDR3 length: 12 amino acids. V dropped 6 bases and J dropped 2 bases, with 7 bases sitting between them. CDR3 sequence: CASRSQNYGYTF. CDR3 coding DNA: TGTGCCAGCAGGTCTCAGAACTATGGCTACACCTTC.

This clonotype was recorded at least ten times. The CDR3 end shows no conserved phenylalanine or tryptophan, and so a read error is likely. The limits of the CDR3 on the DNA are not certain, so only TCRdb's listed CDR3 is given. The chain recombines TRBV4-1 with TRBJ1-2; whether TRBD1, the table's D call, matches the DNA was not checked. Germline CDR1 and CDR2: MGHRA and YSYEKL. Including both end residues, the CDR3 is 12 amino acids long. The CDR3 spells CASSQVRGSLLY.

Details on this clonotype: A read error may account for a junction end that differs from germline. This chain joins TRBV29-1 and TRBJ2-3; 12 positions match TRBD1. The germline V gene has CDR1 SQVTM and CDR2 ANQGSEA. There are 15 residues in the CDR3. CDR3 loop: CSATLGTGGADKQYF. Here the CDR3 DNA reads TGCAGCGCGACCCTCGGGACAGGGGGCGCAGATAAGCAGTATTTT.

This clonotype has ten or more counts. The rearrangement joins TRBV7-8 to TRBJ2-2; D is perhaps TRBD1 (5 bases). The CDR3 consists of 13 residues. CDR1 and CDR2 from the germline V gene are SGHVS and FQNEAQ. V shed 5 bases and J shed 5 bases, with 9 bases lying between them. The CDR3 nucleotides are TGTGCCAGCAGCCCGACAGTGACCGGGGAGCTGTTTTTT. Translating gives CASSPTVTGELFF.

Concerning this clonotype: It may be a read error: a sequence one base away is much more abundant. This rearrangement joins TRBV7-9 to TRBJ2-7, with 10 nucleotides matching TRBD2. Germline V gives CDR1 SEHNR, CDR2 FQNEAQ (reference sequence). The CDR3 sequence is 14 residues long. CDR3 sequence reads: CASSSLAGVYVQYF. In nucleotides, the CDR3 is TGTGCCAGCAGCTCCCTAGCGGGAGTATACGTGCAGTACTTC. Looking up the rest from reference TRBV7-9 and TRBJ2-7 gives the full variable domain: DTGVSQNPRHKITKRGQNVTFRCDPISEHNRLYWYRQTLGQGPEFLTYFQNEAQLEKSRLLSDRFSAERPKGSFSTLEIQRTEQGDSAMYLCASSSLAGVYVQYFGPGTRLTVT.

Note on this clonotype: This may arise from a read error, as a much more abundant clone is one base away. The chain has TRBV12-3 or TRBV12-4 and TRBJ2-3; D not certain. The CDR3 loop spans 16 amino acids. DNA for the CDR3: TGTACCAGCAGTTTTAACAATCCACCGGGCACAGATACGCAGTATTTT. Amino acids: CTSSFNNPPGTDTQYF.

This clonotype was seen only once. The chain carries TRBV6-6 and TRBJ1-2; tentatively, D is TRBD1 (5 bases). CDR1 is MNHNY and CDR2 is SVGAGI in the germline V gene (reference sequence). The CDR3 is 12 residues long. The CDR3 here is CAGGGVDFGYTF. The CDR3 region has the DNA TGTGCGGGGGGTGGCGTGGACTTTGGCTACACCTTC.

This clonotype was recorded at least ten times. The chain is built from TRBV5-6 and TRBJ2-3; TRBD1 is a possible D gene (5 bases). The CDR3 runs to 15 residues. The V gene's germline CDR1 is SGHDT and CDR2 YYEEEE. V gave up 2 bases and J gave up 2 bases, with 12 bases separating them. The CDR3 reads CASSFDRKNTDTQYF. For the CDR3, the DNA is TGTGCCAGCAGCTTCGACAGAAAAAACACAGATACGCAGTATTTT.

The genes are TRBV20-1 and TRBJ2-3, with a tentative D call TRBD2 (6 bases). Trimming took 4 bases from V and 8 from J, leaving 19 bases between them. This CDR3 is built from 14 residues. Germline V CDR1 and CDR2: DFQATT, SNEGSKA (reference sequence). The CDR3 DNA reads as TGCAGTGCTATGGAGACTAGTAGCCCAGGTACGCAGTATTTT. The encoded protein is CSAMETSSPGTQYF.

The table lists this clonotype with a count of one. With a much larger clone just one base away, this may be a read error. The chain has TRBV20-1 and TRBJ1-2; D is unresolved. CDR1 DFQATT and CDR2 SNEGSKA come from the germline V gene (reference sequence). This CDR3 contains 12 residues. CDR3 amino acids: CSASVGNYGYIF. In nucleotides, the CDR3 is TGCAGCGCATCGGTAGGCAACTATGGCTACATCTTC.

As concerns this clonotype: The junction shows a germline mismatch at one end, possibly a read error. The chain uses TRBV29-1 and TRBJ2-1; D possibly corresponds to TRBD2 (5 bases). The CDR3 runs 15 residues. Germline CDR1 is SQVTM and CDR2 is ANQGSEA. The CDR3 DNA reads TGCAGCGTCAAACTTCTAGTGCGAGGGCAGAATGAGCGGTTCTTC. This translates into CSVKLLVRGQNERFF.

This clonotype appeared a few times. The CDR3 carries no conserved terminal phenylalanine or tryptophan, so it likely arises from a read error. The DNA is omitted, as the CDR3 cannot be located on it reliably, and the CDR3 follows TCRdb's listing. The V gene is TRBV12-3 or TRBV12-4, the J gene TRBJ2-3; the table's D gene call, TRBD2, was not cross checked with the DNA. The CDR3 length equals 13 residues, ends included. CDR3: CASSSALVSHRDL.

About this clonotype itself: One end of the junction is discordant with germline, which a read error may explain. The chain is built from TRBV6-5 and TRBJ2-3, with TRBD1 as a possible D gene (5 bases). CDR1 is MNHEY, CDR2 SVGAGI, per germline. This CDR3 is built from 13 residues. CDR3 nucleotide sequence: TGTGTCAGCACTTTGACAGACACAGATACGCTGTATTTT. Translating it yields CVSTLTDTDTLYF.

The sample holds many counts of this clonotype. The rearrangement links TRBV7-8 to TRBJ2-2, with 7 bases fitting TRBD2. V shed 5 bases and J 6 bases; nucleotides not matched to a gene: 12. CDR3 size: 16 residues. The germline V gene encodes CDR1 SGHVS and CDR2 FQNEAQ. The CDR3 is CASSPLAGGSSGELFF. For the CDR3, the DNA is TGTGCCAGCAGCCCTCTCGCCGGGGGGTCGTCCGGGGAGCTGTTTTTT.

This clonotype was counted ten times or more. Being one base from a much bigger clone, this may be a read error. The rearrangement links TRBV12-3 or TRBV12-4 to TRBJ2-7, with 7 bases aligning to TRBD1. V was clipped by 7 bases and J by 12 bases; unmatched bases: 18. CDR3 length equals 14 residues. The CDR3 protein is CASKGTGQRPTSYF. The DNA of the CDR3 is TGTGCCAGCAAAGGAACGGGACAGAGGCCGACGTCGTACTTC.

This clonotype is deemed hyperexpanded (1% or more). The chain joins TRBV29-1 to TRBJ2-1; TRBD2 matches 12 bases. This CDR3 is built from 15 residues. V lost 6 bases and J lost 7; bases outside the gene matches: 10. CDR1 and CDR2 from the germline V gene are SQVTM and ANQGSEA. Written as DNA, the CDR3 is TGCAGCGTCGAACTTCTAGCGGGAGGGCAGAATGAGCAGTTCTTC. The encoded protein is CSVELLAGGQNEQFF.

The chain carries TRBV24-1 and TRBJ2-3; 9 bases agree with TRBD2. The CDR3 runs 14 residues. Germline lookup yields CDR1 KGHDR and CDR2 SFDVKD. V dropped 6 bases and J dropped 5; count of bases not matched to a gene: 5. The CDR3 DNA is TGTGCCACCAGTAGGACTAGCGTCATAGATACGCAGTATTTT. Translating it yields CATSRTSVIDTQYF.

Concerning this clonotype itself: A much larger clone sits a single nucleotide away, making a read error possible. The gene calls are TRBV30 and TRBJ2-3; D unclear. The CDR3 totals 15 residues. Germline lookup yields CDR1 GTSNPN and CDR2 SVGIG (reference sequence). CDR3 in DNA: TGTGACTGGAGTGTAAACGGCCGAAGCACAGATACGCAGTATTTT. Amino acid sequence: CDWSVNGRSTDTQYF.

Worth noting for this clonotype: Compared with germline, one end of the junction differs, possibly owing to a read error. The genes are TRBV4-2 and TRBJ2-1; 9 nucleotides line up with TRBD1. The CDR3 is 17 residues long. Germline CDR1 reads LGHNA; CDR2 reads YNFKEQ. CDR3 sequence: CASSHSLRDRDYNEQFF. The CDR3 DNA follows: TGTGCTAGCAGTCACAGCCTCCGGGACAGGGACTACAATGAGCAGTTCTTC.

As concerns this clonotype: Just one base apart from a much larger clone, this may be a read error. V usage is TRBV28 and J usage is TRBJ2-4, with D perhaps TRBD1 (6 bases). Germline V lookup: CDR1 MDHEN, CDR2 SYDVKM. There are 14 residues in the CDR3. CDR3 residues: CTSSYRVGKNIQYF. The CDR3 coding sequence is TGTACCAGCAGCTACAGGGTGGGCAAAAACATTCAGTACTTC.

The sample holds one count of this clonotype. The junction shows a germline mismatch at one end, possibly a read error. This chain uses TRBV6-5 with TRBJ2-7; TRBD2 is a possible D gene (7 bases). There are 16 residues in the CDR3. Germline values: CDR1 MNHEY, CDR2 SVGAGI. The CDR3 sequence: CAGSTAGAGSGYEQYF. DNA of the CDR3: TGTGCCGGCAGCACTGCGGGGGCAGGGAGTGGGTACGAGCAGTACTTC.

The chain links TRBV11-2 to TRBJ2-3; D may be TRBD1 (5 bases). Germline assignment: CDR1 SGHAT and CDR2 FQNNGV. This CDR3 contains 12 residues. V was pared by 6 bases and J by 9 bases, with 13 bases between. The DNA for the CDR3 is TGTGCCAGCAGTCCAACCACAGGCACGCAGTATTTT. The encoded protein is CASSPTTGTQYF.

Comment on this clonotype: An end of the junction differs from the germline gene, which may be a read error. The gene calls are TRBV11-2 and TRBJ1-4; 7 nucleotides match TRBD1. Germline values: CDR1 SGHAT, CDR2 FQNNGV. The CDR3 has 12 residues. CDR3 sequence reads: CANSLDRVKLLF. The CDR3 DNA reads as TGTGCCAACAGCTTAGACAGGGTAAAACTGTTATTT.

On this clonotype: A much larger clone is a single base away; this may be a read error. This is likely a read error, given that the CDR3 carries no conserved phenylalanine or tryptophan at its end. V usage is TRBV7-8 and J usage is TRBJ2-5, with TRBD1 matching over 9 bases. CDR3 size: 14 residues. In germline, CDR1 is SGHVS, CDR2 FQNEAQ. Trimming at V came to 4 bases and at J to 4 bases, leaving 4 bases not matched to a gene. As DNA, the CDR3 is TGTGCCAGCAGCTGGGAGACAGGGGGAGAGACCCAGTACTTA. Its protein is CASSWETGGETQYL.

A note on this clonotype: An end of the junction differs from the germline gene, which may be a read error. The chain is built from TRBV19 and TRBJ1-5; unclear D gene. Germline assignment: CDR1 LNHDA and CDR2 SQIVND (reference sequence). This CDR3 region has 13 residues. The CDR3 here is CASSPGIEQPQHF. CDR3 sequence (DNA): TGTGCCAGTAGTCCGGGCATCGAACAGCCACAGCATTTT. The variable domain in full, with the rest retrieved from reference TRBV19 and TRBJ1-5, is DGGITQSPKYLFRKEGQNVTLSCEQNLNHDAMYWYRQDPGQGLRLIYYSQIVNDFQKGDIAEGYSVSREKKESFPLTVTSAQKNPTAFYLCASSPGIEQPQHFGDGTRLSIL.

This rearrangement joins TRBV6-5 to TRBJ2-3; D is undetermined. The CDR3 consists of 15 residues. Trimming stripped 0 bases from V and 5 bases from J, with 12 bases between. The germline CDR1 and CDR2 sequences are MNHEY and SVGAGI. The CDR3 DNA is TGTGCCAGCAGTTACTCGATGACAAGACTAGATACGCAGTATTTT. The encoded protein is CASSYSMTRLDTQYF.

The chain carries TRBV5-4 and TRBJ1-2; D gene uncertain. There are 15 residues in the CDR3. V was pared by 6 bases and J by 2 bases, with 17 bases between. Germline values: CDR1 SGHNT, CDR2 YYREEE (reference sequence). In nucleotides, the CDR3 is TGTGCCAGCAATTTGTGGGCCTCATTCAACTATGGCTACACCTTC. Translation gives CASNLWASFNYGYTF.

As to this clonotype: The CDR3 does not end in the conserved phenylalanine or tryptophan, so this is likely a read error. The rearrangement uses TRBV12-3 or TRBV12-4 and TRBJ2-7, with D perhaps matching TRBD1 (6 bases). The CDR3 consists of 13 residues. The CDR3 region is CASSRGLNYDQYL. The CDR3 bases are TGTGCCAGCAGCAGGGGCCTCAACTACGATCAGTACTTA.